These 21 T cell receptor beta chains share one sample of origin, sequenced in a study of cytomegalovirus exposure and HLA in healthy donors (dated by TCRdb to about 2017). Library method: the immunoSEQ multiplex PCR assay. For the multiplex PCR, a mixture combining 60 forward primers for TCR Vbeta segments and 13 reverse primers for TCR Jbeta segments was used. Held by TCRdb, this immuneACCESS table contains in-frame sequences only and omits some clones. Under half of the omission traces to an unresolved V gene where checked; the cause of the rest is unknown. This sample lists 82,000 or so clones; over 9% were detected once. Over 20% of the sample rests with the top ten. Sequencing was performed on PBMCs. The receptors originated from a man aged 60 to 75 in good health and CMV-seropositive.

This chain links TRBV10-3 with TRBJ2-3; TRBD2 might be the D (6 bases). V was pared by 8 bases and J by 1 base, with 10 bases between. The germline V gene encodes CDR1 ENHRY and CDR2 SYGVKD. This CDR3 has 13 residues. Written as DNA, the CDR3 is TGTGCCATCGGGGGACTCCGCACAGATACGCAGTATTTT. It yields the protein CAIGGLRTDTQYF.

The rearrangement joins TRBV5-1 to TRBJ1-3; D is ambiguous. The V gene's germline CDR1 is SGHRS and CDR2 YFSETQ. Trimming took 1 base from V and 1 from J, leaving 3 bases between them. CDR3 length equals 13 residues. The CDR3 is CASSLPSGNTIYF. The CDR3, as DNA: TGCGCCAGCAGCTTGCCATCTGGAAACACCATATATTTT.

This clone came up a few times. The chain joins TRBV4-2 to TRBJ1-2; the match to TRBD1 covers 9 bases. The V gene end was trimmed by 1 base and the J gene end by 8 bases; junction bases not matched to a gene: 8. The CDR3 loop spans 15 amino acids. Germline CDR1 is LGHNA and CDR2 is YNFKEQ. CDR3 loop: CASSQATGTGKGYTF. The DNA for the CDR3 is TGTGCCAGCAGCCAAGCCACCGGGACAGGGAAAGGCTACACCTTC.

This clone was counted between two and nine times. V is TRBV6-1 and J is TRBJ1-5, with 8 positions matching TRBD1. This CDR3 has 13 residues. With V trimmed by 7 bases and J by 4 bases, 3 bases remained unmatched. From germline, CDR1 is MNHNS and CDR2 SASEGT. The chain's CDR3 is CASNRDRNQPQHF. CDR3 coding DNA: TGTGCCAGCAATCGGGACAGGAATCAGCCCCAGCATTTT.

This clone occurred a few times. CDR3 bases: TGTGCCACCCGGGGATTAAGCTCCTACGAGCAGTACTTC. Its translation is CATRGLSSYEQYF. The chain links TRBV27 to TRBJ2-7; D may be TRBD2 (5 bases). The CDR3 contains 13 residues. The V end lost 10 bases, the J end lost 0 bases, and 13 bases lay between the germline ends. Germline-derived CDR1 and CDR2 are MNHEY and SMNVEV (reference sequence).

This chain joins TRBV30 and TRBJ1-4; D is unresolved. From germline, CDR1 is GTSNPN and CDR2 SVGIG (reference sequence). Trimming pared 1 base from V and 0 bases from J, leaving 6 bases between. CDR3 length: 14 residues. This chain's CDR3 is CAWSAGTTNEKLFF. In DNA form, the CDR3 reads TGTGCCTGGAGTGCCGGGACAACTAATGAAAAACTGTTTTTT.

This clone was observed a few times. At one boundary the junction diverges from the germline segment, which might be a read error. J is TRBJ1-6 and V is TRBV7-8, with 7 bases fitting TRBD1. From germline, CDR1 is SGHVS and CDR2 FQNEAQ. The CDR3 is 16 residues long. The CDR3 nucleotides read TGTACCAGCAGCTTGTGGACAGGCTCAGCTGATTCACCCCTCCACTTT. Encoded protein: CTSSLWTGSADSPLHF.

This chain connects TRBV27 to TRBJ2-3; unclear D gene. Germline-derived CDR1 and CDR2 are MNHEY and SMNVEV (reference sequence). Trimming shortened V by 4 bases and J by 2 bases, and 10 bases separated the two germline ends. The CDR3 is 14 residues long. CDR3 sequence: CASSSYSLTDTQYF. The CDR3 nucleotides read TGTGCCAGCAGTTCTTACTCCCTCACAGATACGCAGTATTTT.

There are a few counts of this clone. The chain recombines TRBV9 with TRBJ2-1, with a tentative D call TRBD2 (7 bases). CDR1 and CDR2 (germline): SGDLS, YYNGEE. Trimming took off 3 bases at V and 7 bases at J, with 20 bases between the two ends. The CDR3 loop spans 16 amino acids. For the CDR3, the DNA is TGTGCCAGCAGCGCAAATTCACCGGGGGGCCTGAATGAGCAGTTCTTC. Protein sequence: CASSANSPGGLNEQFF.

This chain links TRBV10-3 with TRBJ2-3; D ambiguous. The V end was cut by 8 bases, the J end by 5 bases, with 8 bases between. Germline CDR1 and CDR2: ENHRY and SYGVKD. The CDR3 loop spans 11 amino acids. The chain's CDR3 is CAIGLVDTQYF. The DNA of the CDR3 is TGTGCCATCGGGCTGGTAGATACGCAGTATTTT.

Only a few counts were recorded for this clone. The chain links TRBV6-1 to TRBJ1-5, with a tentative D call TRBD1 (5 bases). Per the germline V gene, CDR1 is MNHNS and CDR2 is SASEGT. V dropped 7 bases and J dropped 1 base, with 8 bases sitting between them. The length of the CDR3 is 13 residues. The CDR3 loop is CASTPGSNQPQHF. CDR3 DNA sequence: TGTGCCAGCACCCCAGGGAGCAATCAGCCCCAGCATTTT.

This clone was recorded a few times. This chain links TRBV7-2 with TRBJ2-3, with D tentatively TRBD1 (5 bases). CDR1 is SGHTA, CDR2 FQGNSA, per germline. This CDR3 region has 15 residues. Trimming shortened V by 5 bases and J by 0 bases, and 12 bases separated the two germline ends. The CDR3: CASSRRTSSTDTQYF. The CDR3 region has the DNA TGTGCCAGCAGCCGACGGACATCTAGCACAGATACGCAGTATTTT.

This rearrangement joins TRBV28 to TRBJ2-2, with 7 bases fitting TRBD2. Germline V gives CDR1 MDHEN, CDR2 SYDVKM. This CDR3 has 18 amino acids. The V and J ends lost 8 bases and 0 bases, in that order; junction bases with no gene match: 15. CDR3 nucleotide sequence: TGTGCCAGCCGACCCACCTTGGGGCGGGGGTCGAACACCGGGGAGCTGTTTTTT. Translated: CASRPTLGRGSNTGELFF.

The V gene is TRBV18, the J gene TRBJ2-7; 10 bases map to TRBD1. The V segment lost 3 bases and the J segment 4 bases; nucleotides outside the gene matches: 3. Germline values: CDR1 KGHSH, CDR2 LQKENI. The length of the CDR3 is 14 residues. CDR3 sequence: CASSPGTGDYEQYV. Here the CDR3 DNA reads TGTGCCAGCTCACCCGGGACAGGGGATTACGAGCAGTACGTC.

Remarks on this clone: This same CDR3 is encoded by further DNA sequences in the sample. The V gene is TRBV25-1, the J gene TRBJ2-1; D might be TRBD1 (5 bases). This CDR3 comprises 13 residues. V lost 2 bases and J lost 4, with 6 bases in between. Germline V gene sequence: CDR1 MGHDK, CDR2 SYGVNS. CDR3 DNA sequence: TGTGCCAGCAGTGAACAGGGTTACAATGAGCAGTTCTTC. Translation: CASSEQGYNEQFF.

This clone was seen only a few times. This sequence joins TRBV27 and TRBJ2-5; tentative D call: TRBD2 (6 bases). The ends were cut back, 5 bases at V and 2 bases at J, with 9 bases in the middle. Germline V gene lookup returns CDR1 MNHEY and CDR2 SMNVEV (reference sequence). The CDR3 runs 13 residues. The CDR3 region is CASSRLGQETQYF. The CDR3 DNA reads TGTGCCAGCAGTCGACTAGGTCAAGAGACCCAGTACTTC.

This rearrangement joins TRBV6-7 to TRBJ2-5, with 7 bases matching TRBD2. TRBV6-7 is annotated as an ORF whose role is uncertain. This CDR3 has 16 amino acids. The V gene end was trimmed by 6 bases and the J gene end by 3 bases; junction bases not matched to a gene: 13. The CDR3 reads CASSHAGRRREETQYF. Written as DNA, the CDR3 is TGTGCCAGCAGCCACGCCGGGAGGCGGAGGGAAGAGACCCAGTACTTC.

This CDR3 reads CASSQVLGREMNTEAFF. DNA for the CDR3: TGCGCCAGCAGCCAAGTCCTCGGTCGAGAGATGAACACTGAAGCTTTCTTT. The chain combines TRBV4-1 with TRBJ1-1, with D unresolved. Per germline, CDR1 MGHRA and CDR2 YSYEKL. Trimming removed 1 base from V and 0 bases from J, with 15 bases in between. The CDR3 is 17 amino acids.

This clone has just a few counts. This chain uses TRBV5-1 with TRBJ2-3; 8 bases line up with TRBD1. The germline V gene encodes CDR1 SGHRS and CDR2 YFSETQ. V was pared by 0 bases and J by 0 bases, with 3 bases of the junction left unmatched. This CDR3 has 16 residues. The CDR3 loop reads CASSLAGGRSTDTQYF. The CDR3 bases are TGCGCCAGCAGCTTGGCAGGGGGCCGGAGCACAGATACGCAGTATTTT.

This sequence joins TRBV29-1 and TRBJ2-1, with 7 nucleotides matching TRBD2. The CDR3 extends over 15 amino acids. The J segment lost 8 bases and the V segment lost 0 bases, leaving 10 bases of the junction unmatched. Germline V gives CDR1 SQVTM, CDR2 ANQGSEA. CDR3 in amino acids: CSVEDTGTMTDEQFF. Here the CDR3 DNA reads TGCAGCGTTGAAGATACCGGGACTATGACGGATGAGCAGTTCTTC.

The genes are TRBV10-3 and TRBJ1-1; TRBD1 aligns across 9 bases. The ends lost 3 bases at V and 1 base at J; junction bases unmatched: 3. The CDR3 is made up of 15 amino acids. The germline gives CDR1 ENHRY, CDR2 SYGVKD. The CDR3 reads CAISDETGGNTEAFF. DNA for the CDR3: TGTGCCATCAGTGACGAGACAGGGGGGAACACTGAAGCTTTCTTT.